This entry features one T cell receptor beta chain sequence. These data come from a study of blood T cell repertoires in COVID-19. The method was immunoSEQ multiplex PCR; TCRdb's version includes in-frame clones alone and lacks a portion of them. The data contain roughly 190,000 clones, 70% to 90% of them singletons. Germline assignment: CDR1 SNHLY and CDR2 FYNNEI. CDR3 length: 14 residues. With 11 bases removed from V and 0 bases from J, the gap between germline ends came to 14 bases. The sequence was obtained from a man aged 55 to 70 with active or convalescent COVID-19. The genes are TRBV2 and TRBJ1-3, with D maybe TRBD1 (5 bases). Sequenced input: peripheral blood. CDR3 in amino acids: CASRGSNSGNTIYF. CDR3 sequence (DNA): TGTGCCTCGCGGGGCAGTAACTCTGGAAACACCATATATTTT.